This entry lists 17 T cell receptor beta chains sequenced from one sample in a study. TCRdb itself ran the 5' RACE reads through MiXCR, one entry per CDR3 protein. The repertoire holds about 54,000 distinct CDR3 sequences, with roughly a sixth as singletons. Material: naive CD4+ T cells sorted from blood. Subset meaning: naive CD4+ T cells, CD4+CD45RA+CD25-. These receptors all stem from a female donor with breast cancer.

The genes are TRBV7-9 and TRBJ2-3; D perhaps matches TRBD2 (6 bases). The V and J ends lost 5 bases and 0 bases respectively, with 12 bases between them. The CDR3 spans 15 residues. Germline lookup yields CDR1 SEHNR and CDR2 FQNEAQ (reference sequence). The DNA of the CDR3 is TGTGCCAGCAGCCATGGAGGGGACAGCACAGATACGCAGTATTTT. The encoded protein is CASSHGGDSTDTQYF.

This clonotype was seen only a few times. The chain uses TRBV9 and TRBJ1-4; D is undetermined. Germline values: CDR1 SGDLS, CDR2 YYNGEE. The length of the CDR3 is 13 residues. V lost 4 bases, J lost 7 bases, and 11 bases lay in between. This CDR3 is CASSTEGSEKLFF. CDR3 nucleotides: TGTGCCAGCAGCACCGAGGGTAGTGAAAAACTGTTTTTT.

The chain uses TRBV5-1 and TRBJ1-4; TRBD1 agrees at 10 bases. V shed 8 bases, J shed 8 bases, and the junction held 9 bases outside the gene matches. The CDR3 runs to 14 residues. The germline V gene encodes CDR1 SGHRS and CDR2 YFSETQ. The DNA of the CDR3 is TGCGCCAGTTCTACCGGGACAGGGGAAGAAAAACTGTTTTTT. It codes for CASSTGTGEEKLFF. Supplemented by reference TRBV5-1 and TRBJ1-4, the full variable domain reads KAGVTQTPRYLIKTRGQQVTLSCSPISGHRSVSWYQQTPGQGLQFLFEYFSETQRNKGNFPGRFSGRQFSNSRSEMNVSTLELGDSALYLCASSTGTGEEKLFFGSGTQLSVL.

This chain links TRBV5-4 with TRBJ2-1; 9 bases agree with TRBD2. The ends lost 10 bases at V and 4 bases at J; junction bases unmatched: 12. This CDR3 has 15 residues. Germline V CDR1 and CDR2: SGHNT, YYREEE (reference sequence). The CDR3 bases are TGTGCCGGATATAGCGGGACTAGCAGGTACAATGAGCAGTTCTTC. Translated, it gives CAGYSGTSRYNEQFF.

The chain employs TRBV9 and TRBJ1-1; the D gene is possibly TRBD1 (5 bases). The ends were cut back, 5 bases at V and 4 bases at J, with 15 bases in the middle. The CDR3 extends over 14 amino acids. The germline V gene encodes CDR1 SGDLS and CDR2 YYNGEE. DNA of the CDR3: TGTGCCAGCAGTCCCCAGGGCCGAGGCACTGAAGCTTTCTTT. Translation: CASSPQGRGTEAFF.

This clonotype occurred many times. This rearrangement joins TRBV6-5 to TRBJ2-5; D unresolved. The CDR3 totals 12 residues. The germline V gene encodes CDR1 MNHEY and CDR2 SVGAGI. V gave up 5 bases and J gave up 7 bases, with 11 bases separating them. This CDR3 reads CASSPLVGTQYF. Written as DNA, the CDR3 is TGTGCCAGCAGTCCCCTAGTGGGGACCCAGTACTTC.

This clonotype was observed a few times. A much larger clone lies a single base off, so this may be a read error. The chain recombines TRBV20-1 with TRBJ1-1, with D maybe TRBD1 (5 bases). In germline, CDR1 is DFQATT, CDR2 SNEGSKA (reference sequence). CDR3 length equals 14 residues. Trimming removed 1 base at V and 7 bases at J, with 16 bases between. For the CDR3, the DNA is TGCAGTGCTAGAGGATCCGACAGCCCCAATGAAGCTTTCTTT. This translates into CSARGSDSPNEAFF.

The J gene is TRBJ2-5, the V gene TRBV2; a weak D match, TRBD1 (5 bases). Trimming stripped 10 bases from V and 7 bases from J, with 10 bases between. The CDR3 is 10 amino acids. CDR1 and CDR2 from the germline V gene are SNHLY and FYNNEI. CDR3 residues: CATAQGTQYF. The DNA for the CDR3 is TGTGCCACCGCCCAGGGGACCCAGTACTTC.

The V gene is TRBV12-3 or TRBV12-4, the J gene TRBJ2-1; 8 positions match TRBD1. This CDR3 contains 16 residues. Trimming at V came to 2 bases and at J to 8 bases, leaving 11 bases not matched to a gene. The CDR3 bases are TGTGCCAGCAGTTTACAGGGCAGGGGGCATAGCGATGAGCAGTTCTTC. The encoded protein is CASSLQGRGHSDEQFF.

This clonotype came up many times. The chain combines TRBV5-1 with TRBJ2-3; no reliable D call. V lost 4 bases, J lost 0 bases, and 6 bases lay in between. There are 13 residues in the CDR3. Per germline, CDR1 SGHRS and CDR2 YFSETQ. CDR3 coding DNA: TGCGCCAGCAGCATTAGTAGCACAGATACGCAGTATTTT. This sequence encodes CASSISSTDTQYF.

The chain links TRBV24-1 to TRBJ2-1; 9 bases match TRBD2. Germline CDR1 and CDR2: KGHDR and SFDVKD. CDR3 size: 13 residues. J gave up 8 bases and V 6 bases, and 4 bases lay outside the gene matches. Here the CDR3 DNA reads TGTGCCACCAGTATAGCGGGAGCCTATGAGCAGTTCTTC. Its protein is CATSIAGAYEQFF.

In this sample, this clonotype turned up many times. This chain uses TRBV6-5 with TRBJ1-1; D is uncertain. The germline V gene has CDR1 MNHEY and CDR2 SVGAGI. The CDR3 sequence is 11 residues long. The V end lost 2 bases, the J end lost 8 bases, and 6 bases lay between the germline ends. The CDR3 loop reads CASSYLTEAFF. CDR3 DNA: TGTGCCAGCAGTTACCTTACGGAAGCTTTCTTT.

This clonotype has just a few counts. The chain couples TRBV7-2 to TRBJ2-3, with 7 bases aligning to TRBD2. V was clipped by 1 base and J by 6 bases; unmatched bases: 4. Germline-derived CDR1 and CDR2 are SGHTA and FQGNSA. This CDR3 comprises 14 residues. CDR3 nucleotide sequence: TGTGCCAGCAGCTTAGGACTAGCAGTGGATACGCAGTATTTT. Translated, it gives CASSLGLAVDTQYF.

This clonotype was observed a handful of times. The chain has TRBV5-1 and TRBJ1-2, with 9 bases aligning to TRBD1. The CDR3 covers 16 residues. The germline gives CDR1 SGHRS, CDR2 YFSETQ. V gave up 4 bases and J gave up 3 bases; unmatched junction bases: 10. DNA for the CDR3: TGCGCCAGCAGCAATTCGATACAGGGGGCGGACTATGGCTACACCTTC. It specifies CASSNSIQGADYGYTF.

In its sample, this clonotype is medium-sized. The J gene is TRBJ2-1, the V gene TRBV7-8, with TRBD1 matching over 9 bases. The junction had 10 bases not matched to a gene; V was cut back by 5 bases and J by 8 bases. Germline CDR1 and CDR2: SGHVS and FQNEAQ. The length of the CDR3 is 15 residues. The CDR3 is CASSPYRGLGYEQFF. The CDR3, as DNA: TGTGCCAGCAGCCCCTACAGGGGGCTCGGGTATGAGCAGTTCTTC.

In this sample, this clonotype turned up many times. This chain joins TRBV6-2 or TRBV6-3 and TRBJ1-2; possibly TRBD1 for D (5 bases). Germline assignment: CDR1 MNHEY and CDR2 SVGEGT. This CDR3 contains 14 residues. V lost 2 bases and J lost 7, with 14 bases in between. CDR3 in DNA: TGTGCCAGCAGTTACGTGGGAGACAGAGGTGGCTACACCTTC. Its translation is CASSYVGDRGGYTF.

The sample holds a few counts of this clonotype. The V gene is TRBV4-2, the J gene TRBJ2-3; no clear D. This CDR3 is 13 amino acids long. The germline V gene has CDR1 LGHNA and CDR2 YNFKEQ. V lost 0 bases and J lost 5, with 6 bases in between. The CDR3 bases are TGTGCCAGCAGCCAAGATGGACGAGATACGCAGTATTTT. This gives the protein CASSQDGRDTQYF.